This TCR beta chain was profiled in a study of T cell responses to AZD1222 COVID-19 vaccine. Whole-study results and caveats: White British ancestry dominated among donors, who included more females, and clonal diversity was possibly underestimated. Unmutated variant regions are reportedly targeted by nearly half of spike-specific TCRs. It was only a handful of AZD1222 recipients who were seropositive at baseline. Vaccine-associated CD4 TCRs spanned spike, dominant at 160-218 and 743-854.

On this clone: Its antigen remains unidentified.

Produced via immunoSEQ multiplex PCR; TCRdb's table is partial and in-frame only. The sample includes 180,000 or so clones, approximately 93% seen only once; the top ten take approximately 1%. The input for sequencing was peripheral blood, taken 28 days after the second AZD1222 dose. This TCR was recovered from an adult who received the AZD1222 COVID-19 vaccine.

CDR3 residues: CAITNDRLNSPLHF. The CDR3 DNA sequence: TGTGCCATCACCAACGACAGGCTCAATTCACCCCTCCACTTT. The genes are TRBV10-3 and TRBJ1-6; D is possibly TRBD1 (6 bases). V lost 7 bases and J 7 bases, leaving 14 bases between the germline ends. Germline CDR1 is ENHRY and CDR2 is SYGVKD. The length of the CDR3 is 14 residues.